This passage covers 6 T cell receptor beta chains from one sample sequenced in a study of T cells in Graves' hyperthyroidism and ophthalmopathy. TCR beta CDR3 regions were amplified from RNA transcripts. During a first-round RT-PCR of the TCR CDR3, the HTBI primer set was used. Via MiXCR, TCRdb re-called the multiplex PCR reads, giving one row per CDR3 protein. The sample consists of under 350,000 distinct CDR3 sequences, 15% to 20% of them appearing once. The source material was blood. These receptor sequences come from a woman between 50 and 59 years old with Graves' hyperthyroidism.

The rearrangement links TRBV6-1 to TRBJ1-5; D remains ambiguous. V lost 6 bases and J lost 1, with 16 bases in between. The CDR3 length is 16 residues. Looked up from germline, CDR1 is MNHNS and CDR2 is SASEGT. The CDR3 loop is CASSKISVKSNQPQHF. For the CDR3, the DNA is TGTGCCAGCAGCAAAATTAGTGTGAAGAGCAATCAGCCCCAGCATTTT.

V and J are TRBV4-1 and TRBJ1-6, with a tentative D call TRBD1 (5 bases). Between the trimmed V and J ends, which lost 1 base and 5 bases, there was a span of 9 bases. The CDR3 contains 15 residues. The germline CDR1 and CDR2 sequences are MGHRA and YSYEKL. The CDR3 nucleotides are TGCGCCAGCAGCCAAGCCGACAGAGATAATTCACCCCTCCACTTT. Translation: CASSQADRDNSPLHF.

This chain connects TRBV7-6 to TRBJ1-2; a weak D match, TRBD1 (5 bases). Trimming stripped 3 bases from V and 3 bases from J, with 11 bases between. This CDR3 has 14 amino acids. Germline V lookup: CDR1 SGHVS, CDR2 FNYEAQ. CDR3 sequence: CASSLGTEDYGYTF. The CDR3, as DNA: TGTGCCAGCAGCTTGGGGACGGAGGACTATGGCTACACCTTC.

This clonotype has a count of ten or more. For the CDR3, the DNA is TGCAGTGCGGAAGCGGGGGGTACAGATACGCAGTATTTT. Translated: CSAEAGGTDTQYF. The rearrangement links TRBV20-1 to TRBJ2-3; TRBD2 aligns across 9 bases. Germline lookup yields CDR1 DFQATT and CDR2 SNEGSKA (reference sequence). V dropped 6 bases and J dropped 3; count of bases not matched to a gene: 4. This CDR3 spans 13 amino acids.

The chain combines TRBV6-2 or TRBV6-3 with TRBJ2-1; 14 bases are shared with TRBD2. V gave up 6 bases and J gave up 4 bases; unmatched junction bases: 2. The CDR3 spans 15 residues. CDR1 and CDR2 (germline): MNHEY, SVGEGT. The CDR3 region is CASSGTSGGYNEQFF. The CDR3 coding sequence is TGTGCCAGCAGCGGGACTAGCGGGGGTTACAATGAGCAGTTCTTC.

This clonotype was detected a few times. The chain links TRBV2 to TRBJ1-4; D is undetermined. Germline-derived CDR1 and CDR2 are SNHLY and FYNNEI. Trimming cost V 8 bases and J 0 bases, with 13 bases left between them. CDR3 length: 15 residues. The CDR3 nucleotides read TGTGCCAGCTCCCCCTGGGGAGCAACTAATGAAAAACTGTTTTTT. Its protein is CASSPWGATNEKLFF. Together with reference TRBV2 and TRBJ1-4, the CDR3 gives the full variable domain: EPEVTQTPSHQVTQMGQEVILRCVPISNHLYFYWYRQILGQKVEFLVSFYNNEISEKSEIFDDQFSVERPDGSNFTLKIRSTKLEDSAMYFCASSPWGATNEKLFFGSGTQLSVL.